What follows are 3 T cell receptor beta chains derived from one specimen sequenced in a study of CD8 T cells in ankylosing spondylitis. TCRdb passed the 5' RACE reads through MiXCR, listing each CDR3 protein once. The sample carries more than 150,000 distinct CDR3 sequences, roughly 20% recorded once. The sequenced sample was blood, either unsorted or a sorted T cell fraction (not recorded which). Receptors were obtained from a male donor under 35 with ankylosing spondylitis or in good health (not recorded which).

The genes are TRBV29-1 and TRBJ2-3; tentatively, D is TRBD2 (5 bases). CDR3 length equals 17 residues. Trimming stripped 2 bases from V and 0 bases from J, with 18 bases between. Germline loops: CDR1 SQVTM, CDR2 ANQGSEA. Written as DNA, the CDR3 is TGCAGCGTTGAACGACCAGTAAAGCGGATTAGCACAGATACGCAGTATTTT. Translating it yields CSVERPVKRISTDTQYF.

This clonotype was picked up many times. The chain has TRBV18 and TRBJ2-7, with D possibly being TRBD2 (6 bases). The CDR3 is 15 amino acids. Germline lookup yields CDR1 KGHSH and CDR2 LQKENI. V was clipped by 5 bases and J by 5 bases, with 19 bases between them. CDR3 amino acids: CASSIRDGGKNEQYF. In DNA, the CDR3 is TGTGCCAGCTCAATTCGGGACGGAGGGAAGAACGAGCAGTACTTC. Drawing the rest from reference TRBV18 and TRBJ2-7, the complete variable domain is NAGVMQNPRHLVRRRGQEARLRCSPMKGHSHVYWYRQLPEEGLKFMVYLQKENIIDESGMPKERFSAEFPKEGPSILRIQQVVRGDSAAYFCASSIRDGGKNEQYFGPGTRLTVT.

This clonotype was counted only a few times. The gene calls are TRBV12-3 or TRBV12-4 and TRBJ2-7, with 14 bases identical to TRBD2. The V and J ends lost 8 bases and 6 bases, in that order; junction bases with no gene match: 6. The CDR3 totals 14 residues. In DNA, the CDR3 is TGTGCCAGCGGACTAGCGGGAGGAGTCAGCGAGCAGTACTTC. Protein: CASGLAGGVSEQYF.